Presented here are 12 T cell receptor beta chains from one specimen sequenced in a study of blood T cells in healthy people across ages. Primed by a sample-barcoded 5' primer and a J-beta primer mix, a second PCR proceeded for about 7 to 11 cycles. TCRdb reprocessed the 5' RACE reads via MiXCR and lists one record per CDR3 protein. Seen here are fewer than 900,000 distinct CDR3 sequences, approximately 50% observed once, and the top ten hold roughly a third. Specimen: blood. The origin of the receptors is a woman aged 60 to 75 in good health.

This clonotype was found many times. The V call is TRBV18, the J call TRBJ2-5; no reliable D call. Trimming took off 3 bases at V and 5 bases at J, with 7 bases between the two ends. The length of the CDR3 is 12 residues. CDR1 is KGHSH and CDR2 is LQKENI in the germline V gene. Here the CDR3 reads CASSPKAETQYF. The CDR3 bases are TGTGCCAGCTCACCTAAGGCGGAGACCCAGTACTTC.

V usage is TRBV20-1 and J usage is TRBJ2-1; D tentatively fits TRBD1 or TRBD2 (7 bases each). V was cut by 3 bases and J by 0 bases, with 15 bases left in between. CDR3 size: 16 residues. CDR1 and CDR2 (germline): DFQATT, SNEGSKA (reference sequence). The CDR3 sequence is CSARQGGSSSYNEQFF. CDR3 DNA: TGCAGTGCTAGGCAGGGGGGGTCTAGCTCCTACAATGAGCAGTTCTTC.

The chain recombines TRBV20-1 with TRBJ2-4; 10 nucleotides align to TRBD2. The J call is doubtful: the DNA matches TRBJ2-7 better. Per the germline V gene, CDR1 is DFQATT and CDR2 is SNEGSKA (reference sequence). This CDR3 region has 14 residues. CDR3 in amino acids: CSTPLAGELNEQYF. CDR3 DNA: TGCAGTACTCCTCTAGCGGGAGAACTAAACGAGCAGTACTTC.

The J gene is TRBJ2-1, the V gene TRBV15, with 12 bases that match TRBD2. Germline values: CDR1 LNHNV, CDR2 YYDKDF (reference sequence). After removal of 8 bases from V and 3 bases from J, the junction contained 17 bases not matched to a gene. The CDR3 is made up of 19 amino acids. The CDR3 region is CATLPLPTSGRPNYNEQFF. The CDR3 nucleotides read TGTGCCACCCTACCCCTACCTACTAGCGGGAGGCCTAACTACAATGAGCAGTTCTTC.

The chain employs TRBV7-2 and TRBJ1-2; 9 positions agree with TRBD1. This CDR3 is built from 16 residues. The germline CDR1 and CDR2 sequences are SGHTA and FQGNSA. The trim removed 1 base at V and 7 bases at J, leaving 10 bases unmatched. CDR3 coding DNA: TGTGCCAGCAGCTTAGACTGGGGACAGGGTAGACGTGGCTACACCTTC. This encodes CASSLDWGQGRRGYTF.

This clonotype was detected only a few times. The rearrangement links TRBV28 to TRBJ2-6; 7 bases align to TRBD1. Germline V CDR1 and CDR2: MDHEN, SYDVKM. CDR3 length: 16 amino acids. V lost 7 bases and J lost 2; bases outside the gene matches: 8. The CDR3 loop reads CASKVQGLTGANVLTF. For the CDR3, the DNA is TGTGCCAGCAAAGTACAGGGGTTGACTGGGGCCAACGTCCTGACTTTC. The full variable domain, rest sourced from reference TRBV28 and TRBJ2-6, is DVKVTQSSRYLVKRTGEKVFLECVQDMDHENMFWYRQDPGLGLRLIYFSYDVKMKEKGDIPEGYSVSREKKERFSLILESASTNQTSMYLCASKVQGLTGANVLTFGAGSRLTVL.

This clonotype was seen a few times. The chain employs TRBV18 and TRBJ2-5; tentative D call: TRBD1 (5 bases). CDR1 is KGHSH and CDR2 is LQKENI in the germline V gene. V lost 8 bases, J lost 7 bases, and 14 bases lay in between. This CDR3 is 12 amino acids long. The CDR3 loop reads CASAGQETTQYF. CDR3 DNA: TGTGCCAGCGCAGGACAAGAGACGACCCAGTACTTC.

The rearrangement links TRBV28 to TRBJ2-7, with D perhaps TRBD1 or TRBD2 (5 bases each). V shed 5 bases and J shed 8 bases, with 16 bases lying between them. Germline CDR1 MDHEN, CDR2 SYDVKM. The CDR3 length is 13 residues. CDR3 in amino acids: CASSLGPALQQYF. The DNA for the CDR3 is TGTGCCAGCAGTCTGGGACCCGCGTTGCAGCAGTACTTC.

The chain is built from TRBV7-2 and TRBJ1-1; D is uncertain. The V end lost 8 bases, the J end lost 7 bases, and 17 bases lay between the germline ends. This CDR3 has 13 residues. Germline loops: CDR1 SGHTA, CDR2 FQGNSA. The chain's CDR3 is CASARRGQSEAFF. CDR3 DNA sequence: TGTGCCAGCGCCCGTCGAGGTCAGAGTGAAGCTTTCTTT.

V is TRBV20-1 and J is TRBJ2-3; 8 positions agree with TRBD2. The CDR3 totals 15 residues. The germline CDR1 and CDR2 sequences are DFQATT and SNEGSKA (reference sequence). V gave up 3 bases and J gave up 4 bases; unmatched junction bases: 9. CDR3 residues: CSASLAGQWADTQYF. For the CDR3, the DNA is TGCAGTGCTAGCCTAGCGGGTCAATGGGCAGATACGCAGTATTTT.

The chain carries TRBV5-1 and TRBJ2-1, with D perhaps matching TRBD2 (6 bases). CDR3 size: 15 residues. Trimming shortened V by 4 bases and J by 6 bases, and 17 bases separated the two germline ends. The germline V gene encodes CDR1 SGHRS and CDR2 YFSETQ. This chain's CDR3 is CASSETGELFNEQFF. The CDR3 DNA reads TGCGCCAGCAGCGAGACGGGAGAGCTTTTCAATGAGCAGTTCTTC.

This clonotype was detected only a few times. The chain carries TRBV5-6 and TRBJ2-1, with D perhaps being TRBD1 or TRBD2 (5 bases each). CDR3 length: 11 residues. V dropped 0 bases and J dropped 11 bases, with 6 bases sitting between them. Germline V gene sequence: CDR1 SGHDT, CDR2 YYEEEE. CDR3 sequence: CASSLGDQQFF. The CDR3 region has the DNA TGTGCCAGCAGCTTGGGGGACCAGCAGTTCTTC.